The 8 T cell receptor beta chains in this list originate from one sample, sequenced in a study of molecular identifiers for immune sequencing clone quantification. MiXCR was run by TCRdb on the PCR reads, yielding one entry per CDR3 protein. Here the sample spans about 510,000 distinct CDR3 sequences, 25% being singletons. Sequencing was done on a sample of naive CD8+ T cells from blood, with Jurkat cell RNA spiked in. Described subset: FACS-sorted CD8+CD4-CCR7+CD45RA+ naive T cells. These receptors all come from a human donor in good health. Some libraries in this study had Jurkat cell RNA spiked in.

As for this clonotype: Given a much more abundant clone one base away, this may be a read error. The chain employs TRBV29-1 and TRBJ1-1, with D uncertain. The germline gives CDR1 SQVTM, CDR2 ANQGSEA. The CDR3 extends over 11 amino acids. CDR3 region: CSVVLNTEASF. The CDR3, as DNA: TGCAGCGTTGTTTTGAACACTGAAGCTTCCTTT.

This clonotype has at least ten counts. The genes are TRBV2 and TRBJ1-1; 8 bases match TRBD1. The CDR3 has 13 residues. Germline CDR1 reads SNHLY; CDR2 reads FYNNEI. V gave up 10 bases and J gave up 6 bases; unmatched junction bases: 10. The DNA for the CDR3 is TGTGCCACCGAGGACAGGGTGGGCCCTGAAGCTTTCTTT. This codes for CATEDRVGPEAFF.

This chain joins TRBV11-2 and TRBJ2-3, with 7 bases fitting TRBD1. V trimming: 1 base; J trimming: 1 base; junction bases outside the gene matches: 8. This CDR3 is built from 17 residues. Germline CDR1 reads SGHAT; CDR2 reads FQNNGV. CDR3 DNA: TGTGCCAGCAGCTTAGTGGAAAGGGGGCATCGCACAGATACGCAGTATTTT. Translation: CASSLVERGHRTDTQYF.

A few counts support this clonotype. V gene TRBV29-1 combines with J gene TRBJ1-2; a weak D match, TRBD1 (6 bases). V was shortened by 1 base and J by 3 bases, with 21 bases between the two germline ends. The V gene's germline CDR1 is SQVTM and CDR2 ANQGSEA. The CDR3 length is 17 residues. CDR3 region: CSVEAYATGIGHYGYTF. The CDR3 coding sequence is TGCAGCGTTGAAGCATACGCCACAGGGATTGGACACTATGGCTACACCTTC.

This clonotype was observed a few times. J is TRBJ2-3 and V is TRBV27; no clear D gene. The CDR3 spans 13 residues. Trimming removed 8 bases from V and 1 base from J, with 10 bases in between. Germline V gene lookup returns CDR1 MNHEY and CDR2 SMNVEV (reference sequence). The CDR3 coding sequence is TGTGCCAGCTCGCACGGCGGCACAGATACGCAGTATTTT. This codes for CASSHGGTDTQYF.

This chain uses TRBV14 with TRBJ2-7; 9 nucleotides align to TRBD1. After removal of 4 bases from V and 6 bases from J, the junction contained 4 bases not matched to a gene. In germline, CDR1 is SGHDN, CDR2 FVKESK. The CDR3 runs 13 residues. The CDR3 loop is CASSPGQGLEQYF. CDR3 DNA sequence: TGTGCCAGCAGCCCGGGACAGGGTCTCGAGCAGTACTTC.

V usage is TRBV29-1 and J usage is TRBJ2-1; D is undetermined. Germline V gives CDR1 SQVTM, CDR2 ANQGSEA. This CDR3 has 13 amino acids. The V end was cut by 3 bases, the J end by 0 bases, with 6 bases between. DNA for the CDR3: TGCAGCGTTGATTTTATCTCCTACAATGAGCAGTTCTTC. Translating gives CSVDFISYNEQFF.

This clonotype was counted ten times or more. The chain combines TRBV4-3 with TRBJ2-3, with D uncertain. CDR1 is LGHNA and CDR2 is YSLEER in the germline V gene. Deletions cut 0 bases from V and 3 bases from J, with 10 bases between. The CDR3 contains 15 residues. Written as DNA, the CDR3 is TGCGCCAGCAGCCAAGAGTCCCGGGTTACAGATACGCAGTATTTT. This translates into CASSQESRVTDTQYF.